This paragraph reports one T cell receptor (beta chain). The antigen is unknown. The protocol was immunoSEQ multiplex PCR, while the TCRdb copy is restricted to in-frame clones and leaves out a portion. The table has over 25,000 clones, about 86% seen once. The CDR3 is 12 residues long. Germline V gene sequence: CDR1 LNHDA, CDR2 SQIVND (reference sequence). Losses at the gene ends were 5 bases for V and 5 bases for J; bases not matched to a gene: 1. The data stem from a study of STAT5B mutations in CD4+ large granular lymphocyte leukemia. Study-level information: Healthy donors showed HLA-associated enrichment of the CDR3 'QG' motif.

The study, taken as a whole, reports: Top patient clones used TRBV06 genes more often: 8/27 versus 2/35 in controls. No patients shared main leukemic clonotypes, though around 25% appeared at low frequency elsewhere.

The sequenced sample consisted of CD4+ T cells from blood buffy coats. This receptor was taken from a human donor in good health. This rearrangement joins TRBV19 to TRBJ2-5, with 8 bases fitting TRBD1. The CDR3 spells CASSWDRETQYF. The CDR3 DNA is TGTGCCAGTAGTTGGGACAGGGAGACCCAGTACTTC.